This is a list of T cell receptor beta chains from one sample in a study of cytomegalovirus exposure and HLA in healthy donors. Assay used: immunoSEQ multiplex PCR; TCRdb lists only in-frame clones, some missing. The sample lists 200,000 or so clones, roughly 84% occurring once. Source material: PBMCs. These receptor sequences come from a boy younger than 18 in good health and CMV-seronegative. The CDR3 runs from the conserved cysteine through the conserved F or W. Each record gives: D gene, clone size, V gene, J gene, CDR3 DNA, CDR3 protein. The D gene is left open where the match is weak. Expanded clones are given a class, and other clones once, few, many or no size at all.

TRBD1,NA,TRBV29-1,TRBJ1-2,TGCAGCGGGACAGGAGGCTATGGCTACACCTTC,CSGTGGYGYTF
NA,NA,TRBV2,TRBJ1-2,TGTGCCAGCTCGCTAAGTCGGTTCGGCTACACCTTC,CASSLSRFGYTF
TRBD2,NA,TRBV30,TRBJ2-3,TGTGCCTGGAGTGTACAGGCGGGACTAACAGATACGCAGTATTTT,CAWSVQAGLTDTQYF
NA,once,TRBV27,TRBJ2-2,TGTGCCAGCAGTAGGGACACCGCGAACACCGGGGAGCTGTTTTTT,CASSRDTANTGELFF
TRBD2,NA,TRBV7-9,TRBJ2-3,TGTGCCAGCAGCTTACTAGCGGGAGACACAGATACGCAGTATTTT,CASSLLAGDTDTQYF
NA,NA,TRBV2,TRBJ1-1,TGTGCCAGCAGTGTGTTGATTGGACTCCACACTGAAGCTTTCTTT,CASSVLIGLHTEAFF
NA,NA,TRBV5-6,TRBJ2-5,TGTGCCAGCAAGATAACCCCCAGGGGCGCCGGGGAGACCCAGTACTTC,CASKITPRGAGETQYF
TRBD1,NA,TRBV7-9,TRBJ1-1,TGTGCCAGCAGCGGACAGGGAACCACTGAAGCTTTCTTT,CASSGQGTTEAFF
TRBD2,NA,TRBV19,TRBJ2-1,TGTGCCAGTAGTATAGATCCTAGCGGGGGGCTCCGCAATGAGCAGTTCTTC,CASSIDPSGGLRNEQFF
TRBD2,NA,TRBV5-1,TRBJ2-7,TGCGCCAGCAGCTTGACTAGCGGCTCCTACGAGCAGTACTTC,CASSLTSGSYEQYF
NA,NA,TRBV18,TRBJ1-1,TGTGCCAGCTCACCGCTTGAGGCCGGGCGGGACACTGAAGCTTTCTTT,CASSPLEAGRDTEAFF
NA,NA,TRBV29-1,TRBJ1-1,TGCAGCGTTGAAGATCCGCAGGGGAACACTGAAGCTTTCTTT,CSVEDPQGNTEAFF
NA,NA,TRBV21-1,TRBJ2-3,TGTGCCAGCAGCAAAGGTGATCAACTAGCGGGAGGGCCGGAAAGCCCCACAGATACGCAGTATTTT,CASSKGDQLAGGPESPTDTQYF
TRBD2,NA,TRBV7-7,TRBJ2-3,TGTGCTAGCAGCTTGACTAGCGGAAGCACAGATACGCAGTATTTT,CASSLTSGSTDTQYF
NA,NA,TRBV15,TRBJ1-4,TGTGCCACCAGCAGAGATCTGCGGACTTCGAGTGAAAAACTGTTTTTT,CATSRDLRTSSEKLFF
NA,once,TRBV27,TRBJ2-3,TGTGCCAGCAGACAAGATGTAGATACGCAGTATTTT,CASRQDVDTQYF
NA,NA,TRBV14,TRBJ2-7,TGTGCCAGCAGCCCGCAAGCACGGCGGGAGCAGTACTTC,CASSPQARREQYF
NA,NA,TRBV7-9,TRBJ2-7,TGTGCCAGCAGCTTAGTCGGTTACGAGCAGTACTTC,CASSLVGYEQYF
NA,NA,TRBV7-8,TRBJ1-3,TGTGCCAGCAGCCGGCAGGGCCATCTCTCTGGAAACACCATATATTTT,CASSRQGHLSGNTIYF
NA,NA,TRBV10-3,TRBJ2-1,TGTGCCGCGACTAGTTTGGATGAGCAGTTCTTC,CAATSLDEQFF
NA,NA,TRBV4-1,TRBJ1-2,TGCGCCAGCAGCCAAGTCAAAGGGGCAGGGCCACGACTTGAAGATGGCTACACCTTC,CASSQVKGAGPRLEDGYTF
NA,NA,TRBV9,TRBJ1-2,TGTGCCAGCAGCGTAACTTCTGGGGGAGGGGGGACTAACTATGGCTACACCTTC,CASSVTSGGGGTNYGYTF
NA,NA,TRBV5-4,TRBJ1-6,TGTGCCAGCAGCTTTACAGAGAACTATAATTCACCCCTCCACTTT,CASSFTENYNSPLHF
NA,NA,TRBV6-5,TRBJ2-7,TGTGCCAGCAGTTCGCAGGGTATACTCCACGAGCAGTACTTC,CASSSQGILHEQYF
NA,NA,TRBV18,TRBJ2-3,TGTGCCAGCTCAGGGGGGACCCACGGGAGAGATACGCAGTATTTT,CASSGGTHGRDTQYF
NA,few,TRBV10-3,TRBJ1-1,TGTGCCATCAGTGCGGGGTTTGAAGCTTTCTTT,CAISAGFEAFF
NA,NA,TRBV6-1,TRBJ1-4,TGTGCCAGCGAGCCCCGCAGGGTTGGTGAAAAACTGTTTTTT,CASEPRRVGEKLFF
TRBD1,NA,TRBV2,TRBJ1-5,TGTGCCAGCAAACAGGACAGGGCCGTCGGCAATCAGCCCCAGCATTTT,CASKQDRAVGNQPQHF
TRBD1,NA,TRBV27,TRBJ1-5,TGTGCCAGCAGTTGCCGACAGGGGGATCAGCCCCAGCATTTT,CASSCRQGDQPQHF
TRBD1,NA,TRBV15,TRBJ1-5,TGTGCCACCAGCAGGGACAGGGGGCAGGATCAGCCCCAGCATTTT,CATSRDRGQDQPQHF
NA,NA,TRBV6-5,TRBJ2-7,TGTGCCAGCAGTTTGTACGGCGGCGAGCAGTACTTC,CASSLYGGEQYF
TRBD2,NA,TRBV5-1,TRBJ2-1,TGCGCCAGCAGCGAGACTAGCGGACCTTCGAATGAGCAGTTCTTC,CASSETSGPSNEQFF
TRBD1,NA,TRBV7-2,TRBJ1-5,TGTGCCAGCAGCCCCACCGGGACAGGATTCTTAGGCCAGCCCCAGCATTTT,CASSPTGTGFLGQPQHF
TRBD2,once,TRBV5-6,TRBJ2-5,TGTGCCAGCAGCCGGACTCGAGCGGGAGAGGCGGTAGATTGGGAGACCCAGTACTTC,CASSRTRAGEAVDWETQYF
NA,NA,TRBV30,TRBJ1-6,TGTGCCTGGAGTGTGAATGCAGGGACTGGGCTTTCACCCCTCCACTTT,CAWSVNAGTGLSPLHF
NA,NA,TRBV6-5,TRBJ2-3,TGTGCCAGCTGGGGAGTTTCATATCAAGGTACGCAGTATTTT,CASWGVSYQGTQYF
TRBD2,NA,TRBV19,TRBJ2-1,TGTGCCAGTAGTATAGGTGGGAGGGTCTACAATGAGCAGTTCTTC,CASSIGGRVYNEQFF
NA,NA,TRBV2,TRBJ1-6,TGTGCCAGCAGGGAGGGACCGTTTAATTCACCCCTCCACTTT,CASREGPFNSPLHF
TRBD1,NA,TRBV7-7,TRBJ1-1,TGTACTAGCAGCTCACCCGGGACAGGGGCGGGTGGCACTGAAGCTTTCTTT,CTSSSPGTGAGGTEAFF
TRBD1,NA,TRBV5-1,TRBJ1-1,TGCGCCAGCAGCACCGGGACAGGGGGCGGCCCGGGATTCCCGAGCACTGAAGCTTTCTTT,CASSTGTGGGPGFPSTEAFF
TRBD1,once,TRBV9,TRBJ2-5,TGTGCCAGCAGCGTCACCACAGGGGGACAAGAGACCCAGTACTTC,CASSVTTGGQETQYF
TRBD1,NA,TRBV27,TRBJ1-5,TGTGCCAGCAGTCCCCGAATCGGACAGGGCGATCAGCCCCAGCATTTT,CASSPRIGQGDQPQHF
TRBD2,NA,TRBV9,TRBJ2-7,TGTGCCAGCAGCGTAGTTGCGGGAGGGGACGAGCAGTACTTC,CASSVVAGGDEQYF
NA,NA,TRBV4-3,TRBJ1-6,TGCGCCAGCAGCCAAGACCATTTGGCGGCGAATAATTCACCCCTCCACTTT,CASSQDHLAANNSPLHF
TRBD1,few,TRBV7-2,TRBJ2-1,TGTGCCACCTCCGGGACAGGGGGCTACAATGAGCAGTTCTTC,CATSGTGGYNEQFF